Listed here are 27 T cell receptor beta chains from one sample, sequenced in a study of T cell changes during pregnancy in multiple sclerosis. Only in-frame clones appear in the TCRdb table, and some are missing; sequencing was by immunoSEQ multiplex PCR. This sample has 25,000 to 35,000 clones; roughly 87% occur once, and the top ten carry under 12%. Here the sequenced sample was CD8+ T cells from peripheral blood mononuclear cells, taken in the second trimester of pregnancy. These receptors were obtained from a female donor with multiple sclerosis, enrolled in a pregnancy study.

V is TRBV28 and J is TRBJ2-1; D uncertain. The CDR3 is 13 residues long. Looked up from germline, CDR1 is MDHEN and CDR2 is SYDVKM. Trimming cost V 3 bases and J 4 bases, with 7 bases left between them. This CDR3 is CASSFQVYNEQFF. In DNA, the CDR3 is TGTGCCAGCAGTTTTCAGGTTTACAATGAGCAGTTCTTC.

The rearrangement links TRBV9 to TRBJ2-7; no clear D. The CDR3 covers 12 residues. V was shortened by 3 bases and J by 7 bases, with 11 bases between the two germline ends. CDR1 and CDR2 (germline): SGDLS, YYNGEE. The CDR3 bases are TGTGCCAGCAGCGGCCCGAGCCGAGAGCAGTACTTC. It translates to CASSGPSREQYF.

The V gene is TRBV5-5, the J gene TRBJ2-3, with unresolved D. V was shortened by 4 bases and J by 9 bases, with 12 bases between the two germline ends. The CDR3 extends over 12 amino acids. Germline CDR1 is SGHKS and CDR2 is YYEKEE (reference sequence). CDR3 nucleotide sequence: TGTGCCAGCAGCGCCGAACAGCCGACGCAGTATTTT. Translation gives CASSAEQPTQYF.

The rearrangement uses TRBV19 and TRBJ2-1; 14 nucleotides line up with TRBD2. The CDR3 length is 16 residues. After removal of 7 bases from V and 7 bases from J, the junction contained 9 bases not matched to a gene. Per germline, CDR1 LNHDA and CDR2 SQIVND (reference sequence). The CDR3 sequence: CASTNPGTSGRNEQFF. DNA for the CDR3: TGTGCCAGTACCAACCCCGGGACTAGCGGGAGAAATGAGCAGTTCTTC.

This rearrangement joins TRBV4-1 to TRBJ2-1; unclear D gene. CDR1 and CDR2 from the germline V gene are MGHRA and YSYEKL. This CDR3 is built from 11 residues. Deletions cut 3 bases from V and 6 bases from J, with 3 bases between. CDR3 in amino acids: CASSQANEQFF. CDR3 coding DNA: TGCGCCAGCAGCCAGGCCAATGAGCAGTTCTTC.

This chain links TRBV27 with TRBJ2-5; the match to TRBD2 covers 12 bases. V was pared by 2 bases and J by 2 bases, with 15 bases of the junction left unmatched. The CDR3 spans 20 residues. The germline V gene encodes CDR1 MNHEY and CDR2 SMNVEV (reference sequence). This CDR3 reads CASSLRKWSSGGVLQETQYF. DNA of the CDR3: TGTGCCAGCAGTTTAAGGAAATGGTCTAGCGGGGGGGTCCTTCAAGAGACCCAGTACTTC.

The rearrangement uses TRBV28 and TRBJ2-1, with 9 bases lining up with TRBD2. The germline V gene has CDR1 MDHEN and CDR2 SYDVKM. The CDR3 has 17 residues. After removal of 5 bases from V and 9 bases from J, the junction contained 17 bases not matched to a gene. The CDR3 bases are TGTGCCAGCAGTCTTCTCGTAGCGGGAGAGGCAGCAATTGAGCAGTTCTTC. It codes for CASSLLVAGEAAIEQFF.

The chain joins TRBV27 to TRBJ1-2; D remains unclear. Trimming removed 2 bases at V and 4 bases at J, with 8 bases between. The CDR3 runs to 13 residues. Germline CDR1 and CDR2: MNHEY and SMNVEV (reference sequence). CDR3 sequence reads: CASSLSRFYGYTF. The DNA of the CDR3 is TGTGCCAGCAGTTTAAGCCGGTTCTATGGCTACACCTTC.

The chain has TRBV7-9 and TRBJ2-1; a possible D gene is TRBD1 (6 bases). The CDR3 is 15 residues long. CDR1 is SEHNR and CDR2 is FQNEAQ in the germline V gene (reference sequence). V gave up 4 bases and J gave up 6 bases, with 16 bases separating them. CDR3 in amino acids: CASSSYREMGNEQFF. For the CDR3, the DNA is TGTGCCAGCAGCTCATACAGGGAGATGGGCAATGAGCAGTTCTTC.

The V and J genes are TRBV7-8 and TRBJ1-2; 11 bases fit TRBD1. This CDR3 spans 15 amino acids. CDR1 SGHVS and CDR2 FQNEAQ come from the germline V gene. Losses at the gene ends were 4 bases for V and 4 bases for J; bases not matched to a gene: 5. CDR3 nucleotide sequence: TGTGCCAGCAGCTCCCGGGACAGGGGGACCTATGGCTACACCTTC. Translated: CASSSRDRGTYGYTF.

The table lists this clone with a few counts. V gene TRBV10-2 combines with J gene TRBJ1-1; D ambiguous. Trimming left V 6 bases short and J 1 base short, with 6 bases between. This CDR3 has 12 amino acids. Per the germline V gene, CDR1 is WSHSY and CDR2 is SAAADI. The CDR3: CASRIENTEAFF. The DNA for the CDR3 is TGCGCCAGCAGGATAGAGAACACTGAAGCTTTCTTT.

Comment on this clone: The same CDR3 can be traced to other DNA sequences in this sample. The chain joins TRBV9 to TRBJ2-3; TRBD2 matches at 14 bases. The CDR3 is 16 amino acids. Trimming removed 4 bases from V and 6 bases from J; junction bases left unmatched: 7. CDR1 SGDLS and CDR2 YYNGEE come from the germline V gene. The CDR3 nucleotides read TGTGCCAGCAGCCCCAGACTAGCGGGGGGGCCGGATACGCAGTATTTT. Its translation is CASSPRLAGGPDTQYF.

V gene TRBV6-1 combines with J gene TRBJ2-2, with 7 bases matching TRBD2. The V gene's germline CDR1 is MNHNS and CDR2 SASEGT. V dropped 3 bases and J dropped 3; count of bases not matched to a gene: 4. The CDR3 has 15 amino acids. CDR3 sequence reads: CASSDGSGDTGELFF. DNA of the CDR3: TGTGCCAGCAGTGATGGAAGCGGGGACACCGGGGAGCTGTTTTTT.

The chain combines TRBV6-1 with TRBJ2-5; 7 positions match TRBD2. V shed 4 bases and J 2 bases; nucleotides not matched to a gene: 4. Germline V lookup: CDR1 MNHNS, CDR2 SASEGT. There are 14 residues in the CDR3. The CDR3 nucleotides read TGTGCCAGCAGTGCCCCGGGGGGACAAGAGACCCAGTACTTC. This sequence encodes CASSAPGGQETQYF.

The chain carries TRBV30 and TRBJ1-5; the D is unclear. The V gene lost 1 base and the J gene lost 4 bases, with 11 bases spanning the gap. The V gene's germline CDR1 is GTSNPN and CDR2 SVGIG (reference sequence). The CDR3 contains 14 residues. The CDR3 loop reads CAWSDGRGNQPQHF. CDR3 coding DNA: TGTGCCTGGAGTGATGGACGCGGGAATCAGCCCCAGCATTTT.

The V and J genes are TRBV4-1 and TRBJ1-5; D is perhaps TRBD1 (6 bases). CDR1 MGHRA and CDR2 YSYEKL come from the germline V gene. The CDR3 spans 20 residues. V was shortened by 6 bases and J by 0 bases, with 27 bases between the two germline ends. CDR3 in DNA: TGCGCCAGCAGTCCTACCTTCGACAGGCGCAACGGGTCTAGCAATCAGCCCCAGCATTTT. This codes for CASSPTFDRRNGSSNQPQHF.

The CDR3 sequence is CASSPGTRDNEQFF. The CDR3 DNA reads as TGTGCCAGCAGCCCGGGGACTAGAGACAATGAGCAGTTCTTC. The J gene is TRBJ2-1, the V gene TRBV13; 8 bases match TRBD2. V lost 5 bases and J lost 5; bases outside the gene matches: 5. CDR3 length: 14 residues. Per germline, CDR1 PRHDT and CDR2 FYEKMQ (reference sequence).

The rearrangement uses TRBV7-9 and TRBJ2-3; D possibly corresponds to TRBD1 (6 bases). V was trimmed by 5 bases and J by 1 base, leaving 13 bases between them. The CDR3 contains 15 residues. Germline CDR1 SEHNR, CDR2 FQNEAQ (reference sequence). CDR3 sequence: CASSPQGPRTDTQYF. The CDR3 nucleotides read TGTGCCAGCAGCCCCCAGGGGCCCCGCACAGATACGCAGTATTTT.

This clone appeared once. V is TRBV13 and J is TRBJ1-1, with D possibly matching TRBD1 (5 bases). The germline gives CDR1 PRHDT, CDR2 FYEKMQ (reference sequence). The V end was cut by 1 base, the J end by 4 bases, with 19 bases between. The CDR3 contains 17 residues. The CDR3 here is CASSLVTGGLKGTEAFF. The DNA for the CDR3 is TGTGCCAGCAGCTTAGTCACGGGGGGGTTAAAGGGCACTGAAGCTTTCTTT.

The rearrangement joins TRBV11-2 to TRBJ2-2; tentative D call: TRBD2 (6 bases). The CDR3 covers 18 residues. In germline, CDR1 is SGHAT, CDR2 FQNNGV. Trimming took off 3 bases at V and 0 bases at J, with 17 bases between the two ends. The CDR3 nucleotides are TGTGCCAGCAGCTTCACGGGGGACGTCCATTCGAACACCGGGGAGCTGTTTTTT. This encodes CASSFTGDVHSNTGELFF.

This clone was recorded once. V gene TRBV27 combines with J gene TRBJ2-3; 7 bases are a match to TRBD1. This CDR3 spans 14 amino acids. J lost 3 bases, V lost 6 bases, and 6 bases had no gene match. The germline V gene encodes CDR1 MNHEY and CDR2 SMNVEV (reference sequence). CDR3 amino acids: CASSPRGRTDTQYF. CDR3 DNA: TGTGCCAGCAGCCCAAGGGGGCGTACAGATACGCAGTATTTT.

This chain joins TRBV27 and TRBJ2-1; D is perhaps TRBD2 (5 bases). The CDR3 totals 14 residues. In germline, CDR1 is MNHEY, CDR2 SMNVEV (reference sequence). Trimming removed 3 bases from V and 7 bases from J, with 13 bases in between. This CDR3 is CASSFLRGGNEQFF. Written as DNA, the CDR3 is TGTGCCAGCAGTTTCCTTCGGGGTGGGAATGAGCAGTTCTTC.

The chain has TRBV7-9 and TRBJ1-5; D unclear. The CDR3 loop spans 14 amino acids. Germline V CDR1 and CDR2: SEHNR, FQNEAQ (reference sequence). The V end lost 5 bases, the J end lost 7 bases, and 15 bases lay between the germline ends. The CDR3 DNA sequence: TGTGCCAGCAGCCCCGAGTCGTCGGGGCAGCCCCAGCATTTT. Its translation is CASSPESSGQPQHF.

The chain has TRBV30 and TRBJ1-4; D may be TRBD1 (5 bases). V was cut by 3 bases and J by 3 bases, with 14 bases left in between. This CDR3 spans 15 amino acids. Germline V gene data show CDR1 as GTSNPN and CDR2 as SVGIG (reference sequence). CDR3 bases: TGTGCCTGGAGCTCCCCAGGGCCATCTAATGAAAAACTGTTTTTT. Translation gives CAWSSPGPSNEKLFF.

This sequence joins TRBV21-1 and TRBJ1-5. TRBV21-1 is given as a pseudogene. This CDR3 contains 13 residues. The chain's CDR3 is CASSKGDNQPQHF. DNA for the CDR3: TGTGCCAGCAGCAAGGGAGATAATCAGCCCCAGCATTTT.

This chain uses TRBV10-3 with TRBJ1-5; 11 bases align to TRBD1. V gave up 4 bases and J gave up 4 bases; unmatched junction bases: 6. Germline V gene data show CDR1 as ENHRY and CDR2 as SYGVKD. The CDR3 covers 16 residues. The CDR3 loop reads CAISASDRGPNQPQHF. As DNA, the CDR3 is TGTGCCATCAGTGCTTCGGACAGGGGGCCGAATCAGCCCCAGCATTTT.

The V and J genes are TRBV28 and TRBJ1-1, with TRBD1 as a possible D gene (5 bases). The V gene's germline CDR1 is MDHEN and CDR2 SYDVKM. The CDR3 runs to 16 residues. With 3 bases removed from V and 1 base from J, the gap between germline ends came to 15 bases. In DNA form, the CDR3 reads TGTGCCAGCAGTTTTAAATTAAGGGGTTGGAACACTGAAGCTTTCTTT. It is translated as CASSFKLRGWNTEAFF.